These T cell receptor beta chains were read from a single sample in a study of CD8 T cells in Susac syndrome. TCRdb analysed the immunoSEQ multiplex PCR reads with MiXCR anew, one entry per CDR3 protein. In the table there are about 210,000 distinct CDR3 sequences, about 95% of which are singletons. Material: CD4+ T cells from PBMCs. These receptors all come from a human donor with Susac syndrome. The CDR3 runs from the conserved cysteine through the conserved F or W. D genes are given only for firm matches. Only part of the rows carry a size: once, few, many, or a class if the clone is expanded.

TRBD2,.,TRBJ2-5,TRBV10-1,TGCGCCAGCAGTGAGTTGCGGGGGGGGACCCAGTACTTC,CASSELRGGTQYF
.,.,TRBJ2-4,TRBV5-1,TGCGCCAGCAGCTTGTCCCCGGGGATAGGGCAAAACATTCAGTACTTC,CASSLSPGIGQNIQYF
.,once,TRBJ2-3,TRBV28,TGTGCCAGCAGTTCCCCGTTGGGGGCAGATACGCAGTATTTT,CASSSPLGADTQYF
.,.,TRBJ2-5,TRBV7-9,TGTGCCAGCAGCCCCATCACAGGGCGCACTTACCAAGAGACCCAGTACTTC,CASSPITGRTYQETQYF
.,.,TRBJ2-7,TRBV4-3,TGCGCCAGCAGCCAAGATTGGGCATACGGGAATGGTTACGAGCAGTACTTC,CASSQDWAYGNGYEQYF
TRBD2,.,TRBJ2-3,TRBV7-9,TGTGCCAGCAGCTTACCCCCTAGACTAGCGGGGAGCACAGATACGCAGTATTTT,CASSLPPRLAGSTDTQYF
.,.,TRBJ2-2,TRBV28,TGTGCCAGCAGTTCGGTCCCCGGGGAGCTGTTTTTT,CASSSVPGELFF
TRBD2,.,TRBJ2-1,TRBV20-1,TGCAGTGCTAGAGTAAGGGGGATAGCGGGGGGGCCGAGGAATGAGCAGTTCTTC,CSARVRGIAGGPRNEQFF
TRBD2,.,TRBJ2-1,TRBV4-1,TGCGCCAGCAGCCCTGGGACTAGCGGGGGGGACAATGAGCAGTTCTTC,CASSPGTSGGDNEQFF
.,few,TRBJ2-1,TRBV19,TGTGCCAGTAGTATCGGAGGCAGGGGAAACGATGAGCAGTTCTTC,CASSIGGRGNDEQFF
.,.,TRBJ1-6,TRBV9,TGTGCCAACAGCCGGGACTATAATTCACCCCTCCACTTT,CANSRDYNSPLHF
.,.,TRBJ2-2,TRBV29-1,TGCAGCGTTGACACCGGGTTAACCGGGGAGCTGTTTTTT,CSVDTGLTGELFF
.,.,TRBJ1-2,TRBV5-1,TGCGCCAGCAGCCTCGGACTCCAGGGTGCCTATGGCTACACCTTC,CASSLGLQGAYGYTF